This TCR beta chain was sequenced for a study of cytomegalovirus exposure and HLA in healthy donors (dated by TCRdb to the late 2010s). Study-level background: According to a later analysis, one platform produced both the 120 validation repertoires and the approximately 660 repertoires of the first cohort. The study aimed to test whether signatures of past pathogen exposure could be identified by cataloging public T cell receptors. Along with the approximately 620-subject first cohort, a separate validation cohort of over a hundred different subjects was used. To predict cytomegalovirus infection status, the study combined high-throughput TCR immunosequencing, statistical association of individual TCRs with disease status, and machine learning.

Library generation was performed with the immunoSEQ multiplex PCR assay. As for how the authors treated the data: A statistical classification framework was built to diagnose cytomegalovirus status from the catalog of TCR beta chain sequences. TCRdb holds this immuneACCESS table with in-frame rearrangements only. Some clones are missing; in checked studies, unresolved V genes explain under half, and the rest has no known cause. V and J calls plus clone size are reproduced from that table; the DNA served to infer D and trimming. The sample has about 110,000 clones on record, roughly nine tenths of them singletons. Clones ranked in the top ten supply around 3.6% of the sample. Donors formed part of the validation cohort, which comprised some 120 subjects and was distinct from the first cohort of 666 subjects. Regarding this clone: Its antigen remains undetermined. No base quality values were provided; no much bigger clone lies one nucleotide off.

Broader findings and caveats from the paper: The study listed 150 to 200 TCR beta chains as associated with cytomegalovirus. It was suggested by the authors that the approach could potentially be generalized to other disease states and immunological phenotypes. Across donors, most TCR sequences were observed very rarely, whereas some public TCRs were present in many individuals. In vitro tests confirmed that a few of the cytomegalovirus-associated TCR beta chains recognize cytomegalovirus antigens. The classifier was reported to diagnose cytomegalovirus status with high specificity and sensitivity in both the original and validation cohorts. Subsequent analysis determined that TCRs grouped into clusters in the first cohort also showed a tendency toward co-occurrence across the roughly 120 validation repertoires, and 94% of cluster scores exceeded 0. A later analysis lacked HLA typing for the validation cohort, so it scored co-occurrence in that cohort across all 110 or so repertoires.

The germline V gene sets CDR1 to MDHEN and CDR2 to SYDVKM. Trimmed from V: 10 bases; trimmed from J: 4 bases; junction bases lacking a gene match: 13. Including the terminal cysteine and phenylalanine, the CDR3 comprises 15 residues. Just CDR3 DNA is preserved here, 45 bases in frame from base 1. The TCR was taken from a woman younger than 30 in good health and CMV-seropositive. Recombination linked TRBV28 to TRBJ1-5; the junction holds 7 bases that match TRBD1. The sequenced sample consisted of PBMCs. This receptor carries the CDR3 CATASRDSANQPQHF. The sequence in DNA is TGTGCCACCGCTAGCCGGGACAGCGCTAATCAGCCCCAGCATTTT. The variable domain in full, with residues beyond the CDR3 obtained from the reference TRBV28 and TRBJ1-5 genes, is DVKVTQSSRYLVKRTGEKVFLECVQDMDHENMFWYRQDPGLGLRLIYFSYDVKMKEKGDIPEGYSVSREKKERFSLILESASTNQTSMYLCATASRDSANQPQHFGDGTRLSIL.